A single sample gave rise to the 14 T cell receptor beta chains below, sequenced in a study of blood T cells in healthy people across ages. A second about 7 to 11 cycle PCR used barcoded and J-beta primers. TCRdb processed the 5' RACE reads anew with MiXCR; each CDR3 protein has one entry. This table holds about 640,000 distinct CDR3 sequences, about 54% found once. Specimen: blood. These receptors originate from a man aged 60 to 69 in good health.

A few counts support this clonotype. This chain connects TRBV18 to TRBJ2-1; 7 positions match TRBD2. Germline assignment: CDR1 KGHSH and CDR2 LQKENI. V gave up 3 bases and J gave up 4 bases; unmatched junction bases: 9. The CDR3 extends over 16 amino acids. CDR3: CASSPLGGSGYNEQFF. The CDR3 DNA reads as TGTGCCAGCTCACCCCTCGGGGGGTCAGGGTACAATGAGCAGTTCTTC. Complete variable domain (other parts from reference TRBV18 and TRBJ2-1): NAGVMQNPRHLVRRRGQEARLRCSPMKGHSHVYWYRQLPEEGLKFMVYLQKENIIDESGMPKERFSAEFPKEGPSILRIQQVVRGDSAAYFCASSPLGGSGYNEQFFGPGTRLTVL.

This rearrangement joins TRBV27 to TRBJ2-6; TRBD2 is a possible D gene (6 bases). This CDR3 has 16 amino acids. V was shortened by 5 bases and J by 4 bases, with 15 bases between the two germline ends. Germline assignment: CDR1 MNHEY and CDR2 SMNVEV (reference sequence). The DNA of the CDR3 is TGTGCCAGCAGTACTCGCGGGGTAGGCGGGGCCAACGTCCTGACTTTC. Translated: CASSTRGVGGANVLTF.

The chain couples TRBV7-9 to TRBJ2-7, with D perhaps given as TRBD1 or TRBD2 (5 bases each). Per germline, CDR1 SEHNR and CDR2 FQNEAQ (reference sequence). The CDR3 is made up of 13 amino acids. Trimming removed 3 bases from V and 4 bases from J, with 10 bases in between. CDR3 region: CASSFGAVYEQYF. The CDR3 bases are TGTGCCAGCAGCTTCGGGGCTGTGTACGAGCAGTACTTC.

This clonotype was counted once. Given a much more abundant clone one base away, this may be a read error. This chain uses TRBV7-9 with TRBJ2-7, with 10 bases aligning to TRBD1. This CDR3 spans 15 amino acids. Per germline, CDR1 SEHNR and CDR2 FQNEAQ (reference sequence). Losses at the gene ends were 5 bases for V and 1 base for J; bases not matched to a gene: 5. CDR3 amino acids: CASSRGQGLSYEQYF. In DNA form, the CDR3 reads TGTGCCAGCAGCCGGGGACAGGGGCTTTCCTACGAGCAGTACTTC.

This chain's CDR3 is CASSQPGQANEKLFF. The CDR3 nucleotides read TGCGCCAGCAGCCAACCGGGACAGGCTAATGAAAAACTGTTTTTT. The chain couples TRBV4-1 to TRBJ1-4; 8 bases are shared with TRBD1. The V and J ends lost 2 bases and 3 bases, in that order; junction bases with no gene match: 2. This CDR3 comprises 15 residues. Germline V CDR1 and CDR2: MGHRA, YSYEKL.

This clonotype was counted between two and nine times. The chain employs TRBV6-6 and TRBJ1-2; D perhaps matches TRBD1 (5 bases). V was shortened by 4 bases and J by 3 bases, with 15 bases between the two germline ends. This CDR3 is 15 amino acids long. Germline V lookup: CDR1 MNHNY, CDR2 SVGAGI (reference sequence). The CDR3 nucleotides are TGTGCCAGCAGTTCCGCGACAGCCCCCGACTATGGCTACACCTTC. Protein product: CASSSATAPDYGYTF.

This clonotype has only a few counts. The J gene is TRBJ1-2, the V gene TRBV20-1, with 8 nucleotides matching TRBD1. The CDR3 spans 13 residues. The V gene end was trimmed by 5 bases and the J gene end by 5 bases; junction bases not matched to a gene: 7. Per germline, CDR1 DFQATT and CDR2 SNEGSKA (reference sequence). The CDR3 reads CSARRTGRYGYTF. The CDR3 nucleotides read TGCAGTGCTCGAAGGACAGGGCGGTATGGCTACACCTTC.

The chain uses TRBV5-1 and TRBJ2-1; a weak D match, TRBD1 (5 bases). The CDR3 has 14 amino acids. The ends were cut back, 1 base at V and 7 bases at J, with 12 bases in the middle. Per germline, CDR1 SGHRS and CDR2 YFSETQ. CDR3 sequence reads: CASSLYQGLNEQFF. CDR3 sequence (DNA): TGCGCCAGCAGCTTGTACCAGGGCCTTAATGAGCAGTTCTTC.

V is TRBV4-1 and J is TRBJ2-5, with 10 positions matching TRBD1. Germline CDR1 is MGHRA and CDR2 is YSYEKL. This CDR3 has 16 amino acids. V dropped 1 base and J dropped 1; count of bases not matched to a gene: 3. The DNA for the CDR3 is TGCGCCAGCAGCCAAGCTCGGACAGGGGGCCAAGAGACCCAGTACTTC. It translates to CASSQARTGGQETQYF.

V and J are TRBV7-2 and TRBJ1-2; 7 positions agree with TRBD1. CDR3 length: 14 residues. In germline, CDR1 is SGHTA, CDR2 FQGNSA. The junction had 5 bases not matched to a gene; V was cut back by 6 bases and J by 1 base. CDR3 sequence (DNA): TGTGCCAGCAGTCGGGACAGACTTAACTATGGCTACACCTTC. This codes for CASSRDRLNYGYTF.

This chain links TRBV10-3 with TRBJ2-7; 9 bases align to TRBD1. Germline V lookup: CDR1 ENHRY, CDR2 SYGVKD. This CDR3 region has 16 residues. J was trimmed by 1 base and V by 0 bases; bases with no gene match: 4. CDR3 protein: CAISESTGQGSYEQYF. The CDR3, as DNA: TGTGCCATCAGTGAGTCGACGGGACAGGGATCCTACGAGCAGTACTTC.

To note about this clonotype: A much larger clone is a single base away; this may be a read error. The chain carries TRBV6-2 or TRBV6-3 and TRBJ2-5, with unresolved D. Trimming took off 5 bases at V and 11 bases at J, with 18 bases between the two ends. The CDR3 extends over 13 amino acids. Germline CDR1 and CDR2: MNHEY and SVGEGT. In DNA form, the CDR3 reads TGTGCCAGCAGTGACGGGCCTAGAGATGAGCAGTACTTC. Protein product: CASSDGPRDEQYF.

CDR3 DNA: TGTGCCAGCACCGAACAGTCAGCAAAAGAGACCCAGTACTTC. It encodes CASTEQSAKETQYF. The J gene is TRBJ2-5, the V gene TRBV6-5; D is unclear. The CDR3 consists of 14 residues. Germline V gives CDR1 MNHEY, CDR2 SVGAGI. The V end lost 7 bases, the J end lost 3 bases, and 15 bases lay between the germline ends.

This chain links TRBV13 with TRBJ2-6, with unresolved D. There are 16 residues in the CDR3. The germline V and J ends were trimmed by 5 bases and 1 base, with 12 bases remaining between them. Germline V gene lookup returns CDR1 PRHDT and CDR2 FYEKMQ (reference sequence). CDR3 sequence (DNA): TGTGCCAGCAGCCTCTCCGGTGGTTCTGGGGCCAACGTCCTGACTTTC. The encoded protein is CASSLSGGSGANVLTF. The entire variable domain, with the rest obtained from reference TRBV13 and TRBJ2-6, is as follows: AAGVIQSPRHLIKEKRETATLKCYPIPRHDTVYWYQQGPGQDPQFLISFYEKMQSDKGSIPDRFSAQQFSDYHSELNMSSLELGDSALYFCASSLSGGSGANVLTFGAGSRLTVL.